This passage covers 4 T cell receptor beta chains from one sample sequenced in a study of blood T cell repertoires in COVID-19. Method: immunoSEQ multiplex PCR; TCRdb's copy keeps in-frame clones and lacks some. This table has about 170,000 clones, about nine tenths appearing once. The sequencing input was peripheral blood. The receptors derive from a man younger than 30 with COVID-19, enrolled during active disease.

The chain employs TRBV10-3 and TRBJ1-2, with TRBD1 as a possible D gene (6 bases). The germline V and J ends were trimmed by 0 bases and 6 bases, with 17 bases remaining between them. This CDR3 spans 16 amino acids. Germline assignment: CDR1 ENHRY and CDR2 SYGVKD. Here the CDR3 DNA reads TGTGCCATCAGTGAGTCGGGCAGGGGAGGACTAGATGGCTACACCTTC. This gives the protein CAISESGRGGLDGYTF.

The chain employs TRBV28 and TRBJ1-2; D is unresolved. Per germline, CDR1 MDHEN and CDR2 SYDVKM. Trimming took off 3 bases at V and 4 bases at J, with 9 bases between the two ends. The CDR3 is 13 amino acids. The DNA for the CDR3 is TGTGCCAGCAGTTTGGGTTGGGCCTATGGCTACACCTTC. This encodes CASSLGWAYGYTF.

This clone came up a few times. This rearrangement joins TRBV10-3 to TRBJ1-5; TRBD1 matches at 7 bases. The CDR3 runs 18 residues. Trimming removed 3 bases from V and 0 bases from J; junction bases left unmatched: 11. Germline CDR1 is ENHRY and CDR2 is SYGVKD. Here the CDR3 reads CAISDPQGDRYSNQPQHF. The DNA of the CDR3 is TGTGCCATCAGTGACCCTCAGGGGGACCGTTATAGCAATCAGCCCCAGCATTTT.

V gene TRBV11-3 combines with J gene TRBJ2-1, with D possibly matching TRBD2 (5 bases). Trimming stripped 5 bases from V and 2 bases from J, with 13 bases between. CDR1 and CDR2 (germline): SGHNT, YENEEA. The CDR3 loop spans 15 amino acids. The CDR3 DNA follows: TGTGCCAGCAGCCTGGGAGCGCCCACCTACAATGAGCAGTTCTTC. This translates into CASSLGAPTYNEQFF. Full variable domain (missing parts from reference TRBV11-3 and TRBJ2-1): EAGVVQSPRYKIIEKKQPVAFWCNPISGHNTLYWYLQNLGQGPELLIRYENEEAVDDSQLPKDRFSAERLKGVDSTLKIQPAELGDSAVYLCASSLGAPTYNEQFFGPGTRLTVL.